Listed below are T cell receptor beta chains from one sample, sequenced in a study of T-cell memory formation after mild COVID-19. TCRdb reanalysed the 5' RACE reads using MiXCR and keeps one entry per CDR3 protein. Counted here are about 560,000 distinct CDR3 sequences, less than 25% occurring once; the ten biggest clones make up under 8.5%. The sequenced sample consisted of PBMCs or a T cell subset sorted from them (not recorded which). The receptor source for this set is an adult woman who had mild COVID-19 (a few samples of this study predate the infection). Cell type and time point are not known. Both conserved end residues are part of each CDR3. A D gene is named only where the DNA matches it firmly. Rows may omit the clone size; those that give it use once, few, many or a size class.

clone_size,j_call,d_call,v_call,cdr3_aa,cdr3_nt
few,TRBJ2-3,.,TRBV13,CASSSRLDGLSPDTQYF,TGTGCCAGCAGCTCCCGCCTCGACGGCCTGAGTCCAGATACGCAGTATTTT
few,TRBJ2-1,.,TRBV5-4,CASSVDQNEQFF,TGTGCCAGCAGCGTGGACCAGAATGAGCAGTTCTTC
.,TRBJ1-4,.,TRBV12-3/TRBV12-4,CASRVTAAPEKLFF,TGTGCCAGCAGGGTGACAGCGGCGCCTGAAAAACTGTTTTTT
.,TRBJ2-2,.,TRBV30,CAWRTRGLNTGELFF,TGTGCCTGGAGGACCAGGGGACTGAACACCGGGGAGCTGTTTTTT
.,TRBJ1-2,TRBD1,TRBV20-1,CSARKGGTGTSGYTF,TGCAGTGCTAGAAAGGGCGGGACAGGGACCTCTGGCTACACCTTC
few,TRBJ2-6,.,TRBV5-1,CASSLRSTGANVLTF,TGCGCCAGCAGCTTGAGGAGCACTGGGGCCAACGTCCTGACTTTC
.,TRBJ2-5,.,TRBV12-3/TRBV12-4,CASSVTSGAETQYF,TGTGCCAGCAGTGTTACCAGCGGCGCGGAGACCCAGTACTTC
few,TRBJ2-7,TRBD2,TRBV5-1,CASSPRGGSSYEQYF,TGCGCCAGCAGCCCCCGGGGGGGGTCCTCCTACGAGCAGTACTTC
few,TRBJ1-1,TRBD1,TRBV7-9,CASSNDRAYTEAFF,TGTGCCAGCAGCAACGACAGGGCCTACACTGAAGCTTTCTTT
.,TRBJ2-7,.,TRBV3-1,CASSPEPSNYEQYF,TGTGCCAGCAGCCCGGAACCTTCGAACTACGAGCAGTACTTC
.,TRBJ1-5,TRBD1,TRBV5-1,CASSRRQGYSNQPQHF,TGCGCCAGCAGTCGAAGACAGGGATATAGCAATCAGCCCCAGCATTTT
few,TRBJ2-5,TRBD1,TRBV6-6,CASSALRDRQETQYF,TGTGCCAGCAGTGCCCTCCGGGACAGACAAGAGACCCAGTACTTC
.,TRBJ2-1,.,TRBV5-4,CASSKDRGSGSSYNEQFF,TGTGCCAGCAGCAAAGACAGGGGCAGCGGGAGTAGCTACAATGAGCAGTTCTTC
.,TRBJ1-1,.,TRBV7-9,CASSSEVEAFF,TGTGCCAGCAGCTCCGAGGTGGAAGCTTTCTTT
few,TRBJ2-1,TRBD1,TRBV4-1,CASSRRDREGEQFF,TGCGCCAGCAGCCGCCGAGACAGGGAAGGAGAGCAGTTCTTC
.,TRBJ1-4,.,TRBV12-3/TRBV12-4,CASSLQGNGELFF,TGTGCCAGCAGTTTACAGGGGAACGGCGAACTGTTTTTT
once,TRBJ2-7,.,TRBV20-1,CSARDTSYEQYF,TGCAGTGCTAGGGACACCTCCTACGAGCAGTACTTC
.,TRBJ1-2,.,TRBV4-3,CASSQGDGDYGYTF,TGCGCCAGCAGCCAAGGGGACGGAGACTATGGCTACACCTTC
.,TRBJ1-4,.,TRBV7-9,CASSSLYEKLFF,TGTGCCAGCAGCTCGTTGTATGAAAAACTGTTTTTT
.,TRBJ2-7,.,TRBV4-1,CASSQVKASYEQYF,TGCGCCAGCAGCCAAGTGAAGGCCTCCTACGAGCAGTACTTC